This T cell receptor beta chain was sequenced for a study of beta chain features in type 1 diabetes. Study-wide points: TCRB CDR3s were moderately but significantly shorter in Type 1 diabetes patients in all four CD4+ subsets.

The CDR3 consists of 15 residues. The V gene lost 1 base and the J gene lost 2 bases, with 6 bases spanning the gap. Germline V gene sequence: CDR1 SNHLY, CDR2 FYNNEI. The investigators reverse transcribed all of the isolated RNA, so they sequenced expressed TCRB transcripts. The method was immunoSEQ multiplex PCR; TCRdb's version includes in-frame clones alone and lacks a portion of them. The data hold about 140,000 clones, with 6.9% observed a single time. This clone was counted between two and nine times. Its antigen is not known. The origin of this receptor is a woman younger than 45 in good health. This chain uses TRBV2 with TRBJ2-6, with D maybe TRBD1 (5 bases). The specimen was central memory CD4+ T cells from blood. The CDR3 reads CASSEEGTGANVLTF. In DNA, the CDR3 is TGTGCCAGCAGTGAAGAGGGGACTGGGGCCAACGTCCTGACTTTC.